This is a list of T cell receptor beta chains from one sample in a study of breast tumors, draining lymph nodes, adjacent tissues. TCRdb redid the calling of the multiplex PCR reads with MiXCR, one entry per CDR3 protein. This sample has 200,000 or so distinct CDR3 sequences; about 32% occur once, and the top ten carry approximately 4.5%. The sample comprised axillary lymph node tissue. The receptors were sampled from a female donor with breast cancer. Some clones in this sample may be carry-over from other donors' samples. CDR3s include the opening cysteine and the closing phenylalanine or tryptophan. A D gene is named only where the DNA matches it firmly. Only part of the rows carry a size: once, few, many, or a class if the clone is expanded.

size,D,V,J,DNA,CDR3
many,NA,TRBV20-1,TRBJ2-5,TGCAGTGCTATTCAGCGGGCTACTGAAGAGACCCAGTACTTC,CSAIQRATEETQYF
NA,TRBD2,TRBV5-1,TRBJ2-3,TGCGCCAGCAGCGCACAGACTAGCGGGAGTACCGATACGCAGTATTTT,CASSAQTSGSTDTQYF
NA,NA,TRBV29-1,TRBJ1-4,TGCAGCGTTGGGTCCGGAGGGAATGAAAAACTGTTTTTT,CSVGSGGNEKLFF
many,NA,TRBV7-2,TRBJ2-5,TGTGCCTGGAGTGTAAAGGGGAACGCCCAGTACTTC,CAWSVKGNAQYF
many,TRBD2,TRBV19,TRBJ2-1,TGTGCCAGTAGCTGGGGGACTAGCTCTAACAATGAGCAGTTCTTC,CASSWGTSSNNEQFF
NA,NA,TRBV7-8,TRBJ2-3,TGTGCCAGCAGCTCCCCTCCGTTGGGTACGCAGTATTTT,CASSSPPLGTQYF
NA,NA,TRBV6-5,TRBJ2-2,TGTGCCAGCAGTCACGCCCGGACCGGGGAGCTGTTTTTT,CASSHARTGELFF
NA,TRBD2,TRBV20-1,TRBJ2-1,TGCAGTGCTCACTCCGGGACTAGCGGCAATGAGCAGTTCTTC,CSAHSGTSGNEQFF
many,NA,TRBV5-5,TRBJ1-6,TGTGCCAGCAGCTTATGGGGTCTGAATAACTCACCCCTCCACTTT,CASSLWGLNNSPLHF
many,TRBD1,TRBV30,TRBJ1-4,TGTGCCTGGAGTTCCGGGACAGGGTTTGAAAAACTGTTTTTT,CAWSSGTGFEKLFF
many,NA,TRBV24-1,TRBJ1-2,TGTGCCACCAGTCGAGGGGACTATGGCTACACCTTC,CATSRGDYGYTF
NA,NA,TRBV18,TRBJ2-2,TGTGCCAGCTCATATTCCGGAATCCCTCTCGTCGGGGAGCTGCTTTTT,CASSYSGIPLVGELLF
many,NA,TRBV6-6,TRBJ1-5,TGTGCCAGCAGTTACCTGTCTAGCAATCAGCCCCAGCATTTT,CASSYLSSNQPQHF
many,NA,TRBV9,TRBJ2-3,TGTGCCAGCAGCGTAGCCCCCGGCACAGATACGCAGTATTTT,CASSVAPGTDTQYF
NA,NA,TRBV6-2/TRBV6-3,TRBJ2-3,TGTGCCAGCAGTCCCCGCCCCATTGATACGCAGTATTTT,CASSPRPIDTQYF
few,TRBD1,TRBV6-5,TRBJ1-2,TGTGCCAGCAGTTACTCGAGACAGGGCGCAACCCCTGGCTATGGCTACACCTTC,CASSYSRQGATPGYGYTF
many,NA,TRBV7-2,TRBJ2-7,TGTGCCAGCAGCTTAGACCACTACGAGCAGTACTTC,CASSLDHYEQYF
NA,NA,TRBV4-2,TRBJ1-6,TGTGCCAGCAGCCACGACCCTAGGGGCCTCGATTCACCCCTCCACTTT,CASSHDPRGLDSPLHF
NA,TRBD2,TRBV10-3,TRBJ2-5,TGTGCCATCAGTGAGTTAGGAACGGGAGGAGAGACCCAGTACTTC,CAISELGTGGETQYF
many,TRBD2,TRBV9,TRBJ2-1,TGTGCCAGCAGCTCTCACAGCGGGGGAGGATACAATGAGCAGTTCTTC,CASSSHSGGGYNEQFF
NA,NA,TRBV5-1,TRBJ2-7,TGCGCCAGCAGCTTTTCAGGGGACGAGCAGTACTTC,CASSFSGDEQYF
many,NA,TRBV3-1,TRBJ2-7,TGTGCCAGCAGCCATGGTTACGAGCAGTACTTC,CASSHGYEQYF
many,NA,TRBV7-9,TRBJ2-7,TGTGCCAGCAGTTACCAGGGCGCTGTGCAGTACTTC,CASSYQGAVQYF
NA,NA,TRBV2,TRBJ2-1,TGTGCCAGCAGTTTATGGGACGGAGACTACAATGAGCAGTTCTTC,CASSLWDGDYNEQFF
many,TRBD1,TRBV5-1,TRBJ1-6,TGCGCCAGCAGACGGGACAGTGACATTTCACCCCTCCACTTT,CASRRDSDISPLHF
many,NA,TRBV6-1,TRBJ1-5,TGTGCCAGCAGTTACCAGGTTAGGCAGCCCCAGCATTTT,CASSYQVRQPQHF
many,NA,TRBV5-1,TRBJ2-5,TGCGCCAGCAGCTTGTCCCCTCCCCTACAAGAGACCCAGTACTTC,CASSLSPPLQETQYF
many,NA,TRBV12-3/TRBV12-4,TRBJ2-3,TGTGCCAGCAGTTTCGCAGCCGGAGATACGCAGTATTTT,CASSFAAGDTQYF
many,NA,TRBV5-1,TRBJ2-3,TGCGCCAGCAGCTTTCTTAGCACAGATACGCAGTATTTT,CASSFLSTDTQYF
many,NA,TRBV28,TRBJ2-3,TGTGCCAGCAGTTCCTCCGGGAGCCCCTACACAGATACGCAGTATTTT,CASSSSGSPYTDTQYF
NA,NA,TRBV20-1,TRBJ1-3,TGCAGTGCTAGTCCCACGTTCTACACTAGCGGGAACGGTCGTGGGCAGTCTGGAAACACCATATATTTT,CSASPTFYTSGNGRGQSGNTIYF
many,NA,TRBV20-1,TRBJ1-2,TGCAGTGCTAGGCTGGAAGGCGGGGGCTACACCTTC,CSARLEGGGYTF
many,NA,TRBV10-3,TRBJ1-3,TGTGCCATCAATACCATTTTCACGACAGTCCCTGGAAACACCATATATTTT,CAINTIFTTVPGNTIYF
many,TRBD2,TRBV20-1,TRBJ2-1,TGCAGTGCCGGAGCCACTAGCGGGGGGCCCTCCCCCCACTACAATGAGCAGTTCTTC,CSAGATSGGPSPHYNEQFF
NA,NA,TRBV20-1,TRBJ1-6,TGCAGTGCTATCGCGCCGGGAAATTCACCCCTCCACTTT,CSAIAPGNSPLHF